This T cell receptor beta chain was observed in a study of T cells expressing NK-cell markers. Germline V gene sequence: CDR1 SGHRS, CDR2 YFSETQ. The CDR3 extends over 14 amino acids. General observations from the study: NKG2C+ dominant clonotypes from a handful of donors made up roughly 1.0-8% of CD8+ T cells.

TCR beta libraries carry UMIs added by 5'RACE template switching. With the 5' RACE reads reprocessed, TCRdb shows one record per CDR3 protein and no DNA. The sample table includes 150,000 to 200,000 distinct CDR3 sequences. Regarding this clonotype: Its antigen is unidentified.

J is TRBJ2-2 and V is TRBV5-1; the D call from TCRdb, TRBD1, cannot be confirmed without DNA. Source material: blood T cells: a sorted CD56 or NKG2C T cell subset, CD4+ or CD8+ T cells, or bulk PBMC T cells (not recorded which). The receptor was isolated from a man aged 18-69 years in good health. The CDR3 here is CASSLTGVTGELFF.